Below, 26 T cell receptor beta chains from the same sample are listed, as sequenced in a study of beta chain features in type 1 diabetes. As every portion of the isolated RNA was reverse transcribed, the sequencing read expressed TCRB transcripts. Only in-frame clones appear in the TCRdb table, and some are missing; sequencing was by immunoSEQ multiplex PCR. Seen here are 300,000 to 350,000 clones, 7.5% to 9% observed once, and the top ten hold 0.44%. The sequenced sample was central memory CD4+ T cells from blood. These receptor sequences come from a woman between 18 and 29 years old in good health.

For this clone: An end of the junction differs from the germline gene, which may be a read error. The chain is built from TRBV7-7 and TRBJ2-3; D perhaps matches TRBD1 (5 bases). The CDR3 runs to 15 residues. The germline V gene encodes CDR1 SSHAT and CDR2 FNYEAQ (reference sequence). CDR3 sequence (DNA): TGTGCTAGCAGCTTATTTGGACACCCCACAGATACGCAGTATTTT. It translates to CASSLFGHPTDTQYF. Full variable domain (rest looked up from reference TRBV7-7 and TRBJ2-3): GAGVSQSPRYKVTKRGQDVTLRCDPISSHATLYWYQQALGQGPEFLTYFNYEAQPDKSGLPSDRFSAERPEGSISTLTIQRTEQRDSAMYRCASSLFGHPTDTQYFGPGTRLTVL.

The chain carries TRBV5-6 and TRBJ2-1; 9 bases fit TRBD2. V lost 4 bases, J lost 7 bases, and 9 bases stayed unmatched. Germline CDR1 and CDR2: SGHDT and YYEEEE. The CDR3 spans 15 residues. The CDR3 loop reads CASSPGLADINEQFF. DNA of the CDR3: TGTGCCAGCAGCCCGGGACTAGCTGATATAAATGAGCAGTTCTTC.

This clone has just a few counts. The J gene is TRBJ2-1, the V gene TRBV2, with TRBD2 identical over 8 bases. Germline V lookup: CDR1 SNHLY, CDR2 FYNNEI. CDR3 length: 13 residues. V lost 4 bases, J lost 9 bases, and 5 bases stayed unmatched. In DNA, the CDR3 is TGTGCCAGCAGTGCCCGAGGACTAGCTGAGCAGTTCTTC. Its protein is CASSARGLAEQFF.

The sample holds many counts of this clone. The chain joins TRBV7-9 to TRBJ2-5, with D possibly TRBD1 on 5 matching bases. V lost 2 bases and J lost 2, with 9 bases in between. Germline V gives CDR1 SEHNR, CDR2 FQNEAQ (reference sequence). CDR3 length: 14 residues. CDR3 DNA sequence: TGTGCCAGCAGCTTATTCAGGGCTCAAGAGACCCAGTACTTC. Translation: CASSLFRAQETQYF.

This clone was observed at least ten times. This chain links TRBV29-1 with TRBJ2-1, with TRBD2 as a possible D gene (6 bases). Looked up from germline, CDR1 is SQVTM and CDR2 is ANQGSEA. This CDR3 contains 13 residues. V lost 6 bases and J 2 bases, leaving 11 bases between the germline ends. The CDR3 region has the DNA TGCAGCGTCGCGCGGGGAGCCTACAATGAGCAGTTCTTC. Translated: CSVARGAYNEQFF.

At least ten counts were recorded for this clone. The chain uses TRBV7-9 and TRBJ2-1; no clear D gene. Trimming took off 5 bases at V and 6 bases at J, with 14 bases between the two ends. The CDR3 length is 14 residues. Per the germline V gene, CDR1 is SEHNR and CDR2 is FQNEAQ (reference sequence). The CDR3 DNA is TGTGCCAGCAGCGCCCAGGTGGGCGGCAATGAGCAGTTCTTC. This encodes CASSAQVGGNEQFF.

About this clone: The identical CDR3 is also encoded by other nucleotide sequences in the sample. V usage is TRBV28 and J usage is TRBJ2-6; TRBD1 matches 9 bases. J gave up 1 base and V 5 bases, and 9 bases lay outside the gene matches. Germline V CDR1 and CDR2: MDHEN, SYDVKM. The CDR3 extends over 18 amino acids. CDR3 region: CASSPPGQGISGANVLTF. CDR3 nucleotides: TGTGCCAGCAGTCCCCCGGGACAGGGAATTTCTGGGGCCAACGTCCTGACTTTC. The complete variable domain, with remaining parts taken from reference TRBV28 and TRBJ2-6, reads DVKVTQSSRYLVKRTGEKVFLECVQDMDHENMFWYRQDPGLGLRLIYFSYDVKMKEKGDIPEGYSVSREKKERFSLILESASTNQTSMYLCASSPPGQGISGANVLTFGAGSRLTVL.

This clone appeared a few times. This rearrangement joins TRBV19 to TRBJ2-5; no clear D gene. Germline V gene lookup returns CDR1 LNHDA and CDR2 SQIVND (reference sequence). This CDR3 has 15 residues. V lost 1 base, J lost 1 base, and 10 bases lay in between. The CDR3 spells CASSIGGSLQETQYF. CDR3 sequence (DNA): TGTGCCAGTAGTATAGGTGGTAGCCTCCAAGAGACCCAGTACTTC.

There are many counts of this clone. In nucleotides, the CDR3 is TGTGCCAGCAGTGAGCAGGGTAACTATGGCTACACCTTC. It is translated as CASSEQGNYGYTF. The V and J genes are TRBV2 and TRBJ1-2; tentatively, D is TRBD1 (5 bases). The CDR3 runs to 13 residues. V gave up 3 bases and J gave up 1 base, with 6 bases separating them. Per germline, CDR1 SNHLY and CDR2 FYNNEI.

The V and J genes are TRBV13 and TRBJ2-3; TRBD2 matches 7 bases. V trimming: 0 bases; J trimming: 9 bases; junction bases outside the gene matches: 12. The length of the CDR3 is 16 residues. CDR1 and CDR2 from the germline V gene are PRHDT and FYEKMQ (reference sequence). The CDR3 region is CASSLGPEGLRGTQYF. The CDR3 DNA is TGTGCCAGCAGCTTAGGTCCTGAGGGACTAAGAGGCACGCAGTATTTT.

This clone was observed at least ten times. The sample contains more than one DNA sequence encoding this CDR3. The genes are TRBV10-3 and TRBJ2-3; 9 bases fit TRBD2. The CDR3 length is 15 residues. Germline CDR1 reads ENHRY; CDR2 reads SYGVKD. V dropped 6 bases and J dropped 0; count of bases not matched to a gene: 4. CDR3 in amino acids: CAISPTSGSTDTQYF. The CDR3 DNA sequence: TGTGCCATCAGCCCAACTAGCGGGAGCACAGATACGCAGTATTTT.

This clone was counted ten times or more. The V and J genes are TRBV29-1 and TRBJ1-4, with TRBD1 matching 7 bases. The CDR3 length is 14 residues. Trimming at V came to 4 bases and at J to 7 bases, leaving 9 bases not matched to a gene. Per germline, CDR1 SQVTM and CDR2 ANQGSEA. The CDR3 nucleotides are TGCAGCGTTGCTCCCGACAGGGCAGCTGAAAAACTGTTTTTT. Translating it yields CSVAPDRAAEKLFF.

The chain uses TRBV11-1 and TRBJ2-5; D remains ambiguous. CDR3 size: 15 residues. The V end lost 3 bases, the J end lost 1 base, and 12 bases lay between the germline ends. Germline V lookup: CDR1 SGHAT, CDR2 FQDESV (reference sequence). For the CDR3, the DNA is TGTGCCAGCAGCTTTTTTATCGGGTTCCAAGAGACCCAGTACTTC. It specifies CASSFFIGFQETQYF.

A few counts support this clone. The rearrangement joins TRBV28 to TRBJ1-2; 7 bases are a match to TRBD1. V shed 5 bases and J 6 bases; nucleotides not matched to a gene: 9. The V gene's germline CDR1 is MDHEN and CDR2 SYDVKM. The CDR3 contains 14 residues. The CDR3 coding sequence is TGTGCCAGCAGTATTCCGCAGGGGGAGCATGGCTACACCTTC. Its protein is CASSIPQGEHGYTF.

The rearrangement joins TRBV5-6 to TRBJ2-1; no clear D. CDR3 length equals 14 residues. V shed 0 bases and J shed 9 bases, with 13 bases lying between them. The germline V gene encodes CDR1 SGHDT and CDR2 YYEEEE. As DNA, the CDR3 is TGTGCCAGCAGCTTGGCTGGGCGTCAGTCTGAGCAGTTCTTC. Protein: CASSLAGRQSEQFF.

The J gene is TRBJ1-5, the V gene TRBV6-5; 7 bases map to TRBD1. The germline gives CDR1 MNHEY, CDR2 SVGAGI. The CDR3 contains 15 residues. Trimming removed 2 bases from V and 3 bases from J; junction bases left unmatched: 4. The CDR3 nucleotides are TGTGCCAGCAGTTACCGACAGGGACACAATCAGCCCCAGCATTTT. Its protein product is CASSYRQGHNQPQHF.

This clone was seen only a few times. The CDR3 DNA is TGTGCCAGCAGCCGGACTAGCGGGCGGCGGAAAGAGACCCAGTACTTC. It is translated as CASSRTSGRRKETQYF. The chain employs TRBV6-7 and TRBJ2-5, with 11 bases identical to TRBD2. TRBV6-7 is recorded as an ORF, its role being uncertain. CDR3 length equals 16 residues. J gave up 3 bases and V 6 bases, and 9 bases lay outside the gene matches.

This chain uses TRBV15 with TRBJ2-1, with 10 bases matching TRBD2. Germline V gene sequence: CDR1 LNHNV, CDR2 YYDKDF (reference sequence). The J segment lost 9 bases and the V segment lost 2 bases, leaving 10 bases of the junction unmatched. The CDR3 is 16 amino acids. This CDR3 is CATSRPASGSIGEQFF. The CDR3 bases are TGTGCCACCAGCAGACCCGCTAGCGGGAGTATCGGTGAGCAGTTCTTC.

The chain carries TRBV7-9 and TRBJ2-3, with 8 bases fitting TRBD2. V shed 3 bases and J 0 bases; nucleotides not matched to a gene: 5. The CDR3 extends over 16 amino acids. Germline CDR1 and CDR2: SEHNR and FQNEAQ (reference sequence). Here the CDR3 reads CASSLGGRTSTDTQYF. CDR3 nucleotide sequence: TGTGCCAGCAGCTTGGGCGGGAGGACTAGCACAGATACGCAGTATTTT.

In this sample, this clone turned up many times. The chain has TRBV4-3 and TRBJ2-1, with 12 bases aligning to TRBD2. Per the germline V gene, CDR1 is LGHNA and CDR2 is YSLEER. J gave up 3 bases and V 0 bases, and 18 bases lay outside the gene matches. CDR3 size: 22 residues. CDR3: CASSQDKSRLAGDHHLYNEQFF. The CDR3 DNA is TGCGCCAGCAGCCAAGATAAGTCGCGACTAGCGGGAGATCACCACCTCTACAATGAGCAGTTCTTC.

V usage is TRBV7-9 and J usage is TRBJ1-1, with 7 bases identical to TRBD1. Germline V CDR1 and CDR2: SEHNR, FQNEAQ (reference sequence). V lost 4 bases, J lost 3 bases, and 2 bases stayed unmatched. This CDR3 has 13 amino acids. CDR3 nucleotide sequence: TGTGCCAGCAGCTCGACAGGGTACACTGAAGCTTTCTTT. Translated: CASSSTGYTEAFF. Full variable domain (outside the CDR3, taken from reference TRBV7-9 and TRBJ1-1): DTGVSQNPRHKITKRGQNVTFRCDPISEHNRLYWYRQTLGQGPEFLTYFQNEAQLEKSRLLSDRFSAERPKGSFSTLEIQRTEQGDSAMYLCASSSTGYTEAFFGQGTRLTVV.

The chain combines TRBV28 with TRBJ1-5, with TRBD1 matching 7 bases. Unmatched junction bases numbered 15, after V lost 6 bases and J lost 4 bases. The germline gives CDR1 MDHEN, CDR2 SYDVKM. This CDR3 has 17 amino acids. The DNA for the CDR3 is TGTGCCAGCAGCTATATCGGACAGGTGGATATAAATCAGCCCCAGCATTTT. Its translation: CASSYIGQVDINQPQHF.

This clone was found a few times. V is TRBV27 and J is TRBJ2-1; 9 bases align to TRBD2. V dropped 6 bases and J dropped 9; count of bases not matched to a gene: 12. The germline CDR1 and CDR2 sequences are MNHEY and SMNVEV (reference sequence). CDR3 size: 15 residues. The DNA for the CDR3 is TGTGCCAGCAGACCTAGCGGGACATCCGGGGGTGAGCAGTTCTTC. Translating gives CASRPSGTSGGEQFF.

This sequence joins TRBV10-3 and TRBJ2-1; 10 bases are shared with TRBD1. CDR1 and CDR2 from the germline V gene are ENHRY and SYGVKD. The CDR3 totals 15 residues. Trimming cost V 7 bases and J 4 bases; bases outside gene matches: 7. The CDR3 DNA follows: TGTGCCATCAATTTTGGGACAGGGGATTACAATGAGCAGTTCTTC. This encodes CAINFGTGDYNEQFF.

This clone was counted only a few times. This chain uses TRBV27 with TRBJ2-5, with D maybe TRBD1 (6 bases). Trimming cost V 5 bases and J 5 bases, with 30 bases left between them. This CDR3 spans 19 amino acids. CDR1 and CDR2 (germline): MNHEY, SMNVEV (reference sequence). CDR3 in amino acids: CASSPISTGVRGSKETQYF. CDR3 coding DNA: TGTGCCAGCAGTCCAATATCAACCGGCGTCAGGGGCTCGAAGGAGACCCAGTACTTC.

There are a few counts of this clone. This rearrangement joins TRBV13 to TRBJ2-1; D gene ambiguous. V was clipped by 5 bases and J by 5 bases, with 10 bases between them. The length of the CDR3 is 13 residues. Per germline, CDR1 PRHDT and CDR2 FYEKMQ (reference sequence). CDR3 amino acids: CASSIGVDNEQFF. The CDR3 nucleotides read TGTGCCAGCAGCATTGGGGTGGACAATGAGCAGTTCTTC.